The rows below give T cell receptor beta chains drawn from one sample of a study of radiation and T cells in renal cell carcinoma. Some clones are missing from TCRdb's copy, which holds only in-frame ones; the method was immunoSEQ multiplex PCR. Of 100,000 to 150,000 clones in the sample, approximately 85% were seen once. Material: blood, obtained from a patient whose treatment included radiotherapy and nephrectomy. The receptors were gathered from a man over 45 with renal cell carcinoma. Each CDR3 is given with its conserved first and last residue. The order of the fields is clone size, V gene, J gene, D gene, CDR3 DNA, CDR3 protein. D genes are given only for firm matches. Some rows mark clone size as missing; the rest say once, few, many or name a class of expanded clone.

-	TRBV18	TRBJ2-1	-	TGTGCCAGCTCACCCATGACGGACCACAATGAGCAGTTCTTC	CASSPMTDHNEQFF
once	TRBV6-5	TRBJ1-1	TRBD1	TGTGCCAGCAGAATACAGGGGGCGAGCCGCACTGAAGCTTTCTTT	CASRIQGASRTEAFF
-	TRBV18	TRBJ1-1	-	TGTGCCAGCTCCCGCGACAAGAACACTGAAGCTTTCTTT	CASSRDKNTEAFF
-	TRBV5-1	TRBJ2-3	TRBD2	TGCGCCAGCAGCTCCGGACTAGCGACAGATACGCAGTATTTT	CASSSGLATDTQYF
-	TRBV27	TRBJ2-1	-	TGTGCCAGCAGTCATGGACGGTACAATGAGCAGTTCTTC	CASSHGRYNEQFF
-	TRBV9	TRBJ2-3	-	TGTGCCAGCAGCGTAGTTGGGCTAGCGAGCACAGATACGCAGTATTTT	CASSVVGLASTDTQYF
-	TRBV27	TRBJ2-3	-	TGTGCCAGCAGTTTTAGGACATCGCGCCCCACAGATACGCAGTATTTT	CASSFRTSRPTDTQYF
-	TRBV18	TRBJ2-5	-	TGTGCCAGCTCACGGTTCACACAGGGAGGAGAGACCCAGTACTTC	CASSRFTQGGETQYF
-	TRBV7-2	TRBJ2-2	-	TGTGCCAGCAGCCCCTCCGCCGGGGAGCTGTTTTTT	CASSPSAGELFF
-	TRBV27	TRBJ1-4	TRBD1	TGTGCCAGCAGTCGGGGACAGGGGGCTGATGAAAAACTGTTTTTT	CASSRGQGADEKLFF
-	TRBV5-4	TRBJ1-1	TRBD1	TGTGCCAGCAGCTCTTGGACAGGGGGGAACACTGAAGCTTTCTTT	CASSSWTGGNTEAFF
once	TRBV2	TRBJ2-5	-	TGTGCCAGCATGTACCAAGAGACCCAGTACTTC	CASMYQETQYF
-	TRBV9	TRBJ2-1	-	TGTGCCAGCAGCGTAGACGTGGGGTCCTACAATGAGCAGTTCTTC	CASSVDVGSYNEQFF
-	TRBV10-1	TRBJ2-3	-	TGCGCCAGCAGTGAGTTCCGCACAGATACGCAGTATTTT	CASSEFRTDTQYF
-	TRBV5-1	TRBJ1-4	-	TGCGCCAGCAGCCCCATCGGGAGTACGATAGGATACGAAAAACTGTTTTTT	CASSPIGSTIGYEKLFF
few	TRBV7-6	TRBJ2-7	-	TGTGCCAGCAGCCTACCCCTGGGCGAGCAGTACTTC	CASSLPLGEQYF
few	TRBV6-5	TRBJ1-6	-	TGTGCCAGCAGTTACGGGGCCGGCCGGGGACCCCTCCACTTT	CASSYGAGRGPLHF
-	TRBV7-2	TRBJ2-5	TRBD2	TGTGCCAGCAGCTTTGCCCAGCGGGGGACCCAAGAGACCCAGTACTTC	CASSFAQRGTQETQYF
-	TRBV19	TRBJ2-2	-	TGTGCCACCGCGTCCAGGGATACCGGGGAGCTGTTTTTT	CATASRDTGELFF
-	TRBV9	TRBJ1-1	-	TGTGCCAGCAGCGTAGCCGCGGGGGTTTGGGCTTTCTTT	CASSVAAGVWAFF
few	TRBV4-1	TRBJ2-1	-	TGCGCCAGTAGCTATGCCTACAATGAGCAGTTCTTC	CASSYAYNEQFF
-	TRBV7-9	TRBJ1-1	-	TGTGCCAGCAGCTTAGGGGGAGCGGACACTGAAGCTTTCTTT	CASSLGGADTEAFF
-	TRBV29-1	TRBJ2-7	TRBD1	TGCAGCGTAGGGACAGGCTACGAGCAGTACTTC	CSVGTGYEQYF
-	TRBV6-1	TRBJ2-2	-	TGTGCCAGCAGTTTATTAGCCTCGAACACCGGGGAGCTGTTTTTT	CASSLLASNTGELFF
-	TRBV10-3	TRBJ1-1	-	TGTGCCATCGCTTCCGAAGCAGGAGGTGCGACTGAAGCTTTCTTT	CAIASEAGGATEAFF
-	TRBV19	TRBJ2-1	-	TGTGCCAGTAGAGAAGGGACTCGGGGGAGTGAGCAGTTCTTC	CASREGTRGSEQFF
-	TRBV5-1	TRBJ2-1	-	TGCGCCAGCAGCTTGGAGACAGTGATCTACAATGAGCAGTTCTTC	CASSLETVIYNEQFF